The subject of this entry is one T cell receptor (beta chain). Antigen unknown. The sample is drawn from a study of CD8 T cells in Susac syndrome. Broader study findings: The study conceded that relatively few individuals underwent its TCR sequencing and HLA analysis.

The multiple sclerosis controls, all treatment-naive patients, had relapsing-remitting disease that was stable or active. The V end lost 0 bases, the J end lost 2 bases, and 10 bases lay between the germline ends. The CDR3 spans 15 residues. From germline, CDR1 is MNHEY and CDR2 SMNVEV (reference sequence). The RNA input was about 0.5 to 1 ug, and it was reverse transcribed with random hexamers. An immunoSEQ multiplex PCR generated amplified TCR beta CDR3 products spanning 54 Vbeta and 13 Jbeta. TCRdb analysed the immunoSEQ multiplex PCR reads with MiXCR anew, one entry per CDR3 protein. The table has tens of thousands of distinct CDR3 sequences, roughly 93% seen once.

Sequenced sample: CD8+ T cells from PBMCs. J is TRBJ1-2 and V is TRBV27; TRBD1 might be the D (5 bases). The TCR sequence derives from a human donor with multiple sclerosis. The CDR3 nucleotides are TGTGCCAGCAGTTTATCTGCAGGGACCAACTATGGCTACACCTTC. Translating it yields CASSLSAGTNYGYTF.